Following are 23 T cell receptor beta chains from one sample sequenced in a study of cytomegalovirus exposure and HLA in healthy donors. A multiplex PCR was run with 60 Vbeta primers and 13 Jbeta primers. Only in-frame clones appear in the TCRdb table, and some are missing; sequencing was by immunoSEQ multiplex PCR. In total, the table holds tens of thousands of clones. Specimen: PBMCs. All receptors come from a woman aged 25 to 39 in good health and CMV-seronegative.

The rearrangement uses TRBV27 and TRBJ2-7; 8 positions agree with TRBD1. Germline CDR1 MNHEY, CDR2 SMNVEV (reference sequence). The ends lost 5 bases at V and 11 bases at J; junction bases unmatched: 11. The CDR3 sequence is 13 residues long. The CDR3 DNA sequence: TGTGCCAGCAGTCCCCGGACAGGGAAAAAGGAGTACTTC. It translates to CASSPRTGKKEYF.

Points on this clone: At one of its ends the junction is not consistent with the germline gene, which may arise from a read error. This chain connects TRBV7-7 to TRBJ1-5; TRBD1 matches at 11 bases. The germline gives CDR1 SSHAT, CDR2 FNYEAQ (reference sequence). This CDR3 has 18 amino acids. The CDR3 spells CASSPRTGGWYSNQPQHF. CDR3 nucleotide sequence: TGTGCTAGCAGCCCCCGGACAGGGGGCTGGTATAGCAATCAGCCCCAGCATTTT.

The chain links TRBV30 to TRBJ1-6; 8 nucleotides match TRBD1. This CDR3 spans 14 amino acids. Germline V gives CDR1 GTSNPN, CDR2 SVGIG (reference sequence). Trimming took 3 bases from V and 5 from J; bases not matched to a gene: 3. CDR3 coding DNA: TGTGCCTGGAGCGGGGGACAGGATAATTCACCCCTCCACTTT. Translation gives CAWSGGQDNSPLHF.

The chain uses TRBV4-1 and TRBJ1-1; D is ambiguous. V gave up 5 bases and J gave up 5 bases, with 12 bases separating them. Germline CDR1 and CDR2: MGHRA and YSYEKL. The CDR3 runs 13 residues. The DNA for the CDR3 is TGCGCCAGCAGCGTCCGTGAGGTTACTGAAGCTTTCTTT. It is translated as CASSVREVTEAFF.

This chain uses TRBV5-6 with TRBJ1-2, with D possibly matching TRBD1 (6 bases). Germline V gene sequence: CDR1 SGHDT, CDR2 YYEEEE. CDR3 size: 13 residues. With 2 bases removed from V and 4 bases from J, the gap between germline ends came to 9 bases. In DNA, the CDR3 is TGTGCCAGCAGCTTCGGACAGACCTATGGCTACACCTTC. Protein product: CASSFGQTYGYTF.

The gene calls are TRBV6-1 and TRBJ1-3, with 7 nucleotides matching TRBD1. Germline V gene data show CDR1 as MNHNS and CDR2 as SASEGT. CDR3 length: 13 amino acids. Unmatched junction bases numbered 8, after V lost 10 bases and J lost 5 bases. The CDR3 reads CATRRDRRNTIYF. The CDR3 nucleotides are TGTGCCACCCGCCGGGACAGAAGAAACACCATATATTTT.

The rearrangement links TRBV14 to TRBJ1-4; no firm D call. The V and J ends lost 4 bases and 7 bases respectively, with 13 bases between them. CDR1 SGHDN and CDR2 FVKESK come from the germline V gene. This CDR3 has 14 amino acids. This CDR3 reads CASSPEGWGEKLFF. CDR3 nucleotide sequence: TGTGCCAGCAGCCCCGAGGGTTGGGGTGAAAAACTGTTTTTT. Supplemented by reference TRBV14 and TRBJ1-4, the full variable domain reads EAGVTQFPSHSVIEKGQTVTLRCDPISGHDNLYWYRRVMGKEIKFLLHFVKESKQDESGMPNNRFLAERTGGTYSTLKVQPAELEDSGVYFCASSPEGWGEKLFFGSGTQLSVL.

J is TRBJ1-2 and V is TRBV6-6, with no clear D. Trimming removed 6 bases from V and 4 bases from J, with 21 bases in between. CDR1 and CDR2 (germline): MNHNY, SVGAGI (reference sequence). The CDR3 length is 16 residues. CDR3 sequence reads: CASSSGSSGRIYGYTF. CDR3 DNA: TGTGCCAGCAGCTCGGGGTCGAGCGGACGCATCTATGGCTACACCTTC.

The rearrangement links TRBV6-1 to TRBJ1-2, with D perhaps TRBD1 (6 bases). The CDR3 runs 17 residues. V lost 0 bases, J lost 4 bases, and 18 bases lay in between. In germline, CDR1 is MNHNS, CDR2 SASEGT. As DNA, the CDR3 is TGTGCCAGCAGTGAAGCGCTTACAGGGCCTCCGGCCTATGGCTACACCTTC. Protein sequence: CASSEALTGPPAYGYTF.

The chain combines TRBV12-1 with TRBJ2-1; the table's D gene call, TRBD2, was not cross checked with the DNA. TRBV12-1 is designated a pseudogene. The CDR3 contains 16 residues. This chain's CDR3 is CASSFKLAGGVNEQFF. In nucleotides, the CDR3 is TGTGCCAGCAGCTTTAAATTAGCGGGGGGGGTCAATGAGCAGTTCTTC.

The CDR3 bases are TGTGCCTGGACAAGAACCGCCGGGGGCTATGGCTACACCTTC. It codes for CAWTRTAGGYGYTF. This rearrangement joins TRBV30 to TRBJ1-2; D perhaps matches TRBD1 (5 bases). This CDR3 is built from 14 residues. Germline V gene data show CDR1 as GTSNPN and CDR2 as SVGIG (reference sequence). V was shortened by 4 bases and J by 4 bases, with 16 bases between the two germline ends.

The chain carries TRBV6-1 and TRBJ2-7; D is possibly TRBD1 (5 bases). V lost 2 bases, J lost 2 bases, and 16 bases lay in between. CDR3 size: 16 residues. Germline V gives CDR1 MNHNS, CDR2 SASEGT. DNA for the CDR3: TGTGCCAGCAGTGAATATGGCCCGAAGGGGACCTACGAGCAGTACTTC. It specifies CASSEYGPKGTYEQYF.

The chain combines TRBV5-6 with TRBJ2-1; 10 bases line up with TRBD2. CDR3 length: 12 amino acids. Germline assignment: CDR1 SGHDT and CDR2 YYEEEE. The J segment lost 15 bases and the V segment lost 4 bases, leaving 7 bases of the junction unmatched. The CDR3 protein is CASSPLAGSVFF. Written as DNA, the CDR3 is TGTGCCAGCAGCCCACTAGCGGGAAGCGTGTTCTTC. The entire variable domain, with the rest obtained from reference TRBV5-6 and TRBJ2-1, is as follows: DAGVTQSPTHLIKTRGQQVTLRCSPKSGHDTVSWYQQALGQGPQFIFQYYEEEERQRGNFPDRFSGHQFPNYSSELNVNALLLGDSALYLCASSPLAGSVFFGPGTRLTVL.

This chain uses TRBV15 with TRBJ1-2; 8 nucleotides line up with TRBD1. CDR1 and CDR2 from the germline V gene are LNHNV and YYDKDF (reference sequence). The CDR3 covers 13 residues. With V trimmed by 3 bases and J by 8 bases, 5 bases remained unmatched. As DNA, the CDR3 is TGTGCCACCAGCAGGGACAGGGATCGAGGCTACACCTTC. It yields the protein CATSRDRDRGYTF.

This chain's CDR3 is CASSIGAIPLYGYTF. The CDR3 region has the DNA TGTGCCAGTAGTATAGGGGCGATCCCACTCTATGGCTACACCTTC. V is TRBV19 and J is TRBJ1-2; D is unclear. Trimming shortened V by 1 base and J by 4 bases, and 13 bases separated the two germline ends. Germline lookup yields CDR1 LNHDA and CDR2 SQIVND (reference sequence). CDR3 length: 15 residues.

This CDR3 is CASTSPGRETQYF. The CDR3 DNA is TGTGCCAGCACCTCGCCAGGGCGAGAGACCCAGTACTTC. The J gene is TRBJ2-5, the V gene TRBV6-6; perhaps TRBD1 as D (5 bases). The length of the CDR3 is 13 residues. CDR1 MNHNY and CDR2 SVGAGI come from the germline V gene (reference sequence). V lost 7 bases to trimming and J lost 4 bases, with 13 bases between them.

The CDR3 sequence is CASSVGGEETQYF. CDR3 sequence (DNA): TGTGCCAGCAGCGTGGGGGGGGAAGAGACCCAGTACTTC. This chain uses TRBV9 with TRBJ2-5; TRBD2 agrees at 7 bases. This CDR3 contains 13 residues. The V gene end was trimmed by 2 bases and the J gene end by 3 bases; junction bases not matched to a gene: 1. From germline, CDR1 is SGDLS and CDR2 YYNGEE. Based on the CDR3 plus reference TRBV9 and TRBJ2-5, the full variable domain is DSGVTQTPKHLITATGQRVTLRCSPRSGDLSVYWYQQSLDQGLQFLIQYYNGEERAKGNILERFSAQQFPDLHSELNLSSLELGDSALYFCASSVGGEETQYFGPGTRLLVL.

The chain combines TRBV5-6 with TRBJ2-7; 10 bases agree with TRBD2. The length of the CDR3 is 16 residues. Trimming cost V 3 bases and J 3 bases; bases outside gene matches: 9. Germline V gene sequence: CDR1 SGHDT, CDR2 YYEEEE. CDR3 loop: CASSSTLAGVIYEQYF. CDR3 DNA: TGTGCCAGCAGCTCCACCCTAGCGGGAGTAATCTACGAGCAGTACTTC.

The V and J genes are TRBV30 and TRBJ2-1, with TRBD1 matching over 8 bases. This CDR3 has 13 amino acids. J lost 5 bases, V lost 3 bases, and 3 bases had no gene match. The germline gives CDR1 GTSNPN, CDR2 SVGIG (reference sequence). In DNA, the CDR3 is TGTGCCTGGAGGACAGGGGATGACAATGAGCAGTTCTTC. This gives the protein CAWRTGDDNEQFF.

CDR3 sequence: CASTLSGGTTYEQYF. The CDR3 coding sequence is TGTGCCAGCACCCTTAGCGGGGGAACTACCTACGAGCAGTACTTC. The chain uses TRBV11-2 and TRBJ2-7; 9 nucleotides match TRBD2. Losses at the gene ends were 7 bases for V and 2 bases for J; bases not matched to a gene: 9. The CDR3 sequence is 15 residues long. The germline gives CDR1 SGHAT, CDR2 FQNNGV.

The rearrangement links TRBV27 to TRBJ1-2, with 11 bases aligning to TRBD1. V trimming: 2 bases; J trimming: 4 bases; junction bases outside the gene matches: 12. Germline V lookup: CDR1 MNHEY, CDR2 SMNVEV (reference sequence). This CDR3 contains 18 residues. CDR3 DNA sequence: TGTGCCAGCAGTTTAGATAGTGTGGGGGGACAGGGGGGCTATGGCTACACCTTC. Encoded protein: CASSLDSVGGQGGYGYTF.

CDR3 residues: CASITGVIGRETQYF. The CDR3 DNA follows: TGTGCCAGCATAACAGGGGTAATAGGTAGAGAGACCCAGTACTTC. This rearrangement joins TRBV2 to TRBJ2-5, with 7 bases aligning to TRBD1. Germline lookup yields CDR1 SNHLY and CDR2 FYNNEI. Unmatched junction bases numbered 12, after V lost 7 bases and J lost 4 bases. This CDR3 region has 15 residues. Together with reference TRBV2 and TRBJ2-5, the CDR3 gives the full variable domain: EPEVTQTPSHQVTQMGQEVILRCVPISNHLYFYWYRQILGQKVEFLVSFYNNEISEKSEIFDDQFSVERPDGSNFTLKIRSTKLEDSAMYFCASITGVIGRETQYFGPGTRLLVL.

This rearrangement joins TRBV30 to TRBJ2-1; the match to TRBD2 covers 12 bases. Germline V gene sequence: CDR1 GTSNPN, CDR2 SVGIG (reference sequence). V gave up 2 bases and J gave up 9 bases; unmatched junction bases: 8. This CDR3 is built from 15 residues. This CDR3 reads CAWSTASGGAGEQFF. CDR3 DNA sequence: TGTGCCTGGAGTACGGCTAGCGGGGGGGCCGGTGAGCAGTTCTTC.